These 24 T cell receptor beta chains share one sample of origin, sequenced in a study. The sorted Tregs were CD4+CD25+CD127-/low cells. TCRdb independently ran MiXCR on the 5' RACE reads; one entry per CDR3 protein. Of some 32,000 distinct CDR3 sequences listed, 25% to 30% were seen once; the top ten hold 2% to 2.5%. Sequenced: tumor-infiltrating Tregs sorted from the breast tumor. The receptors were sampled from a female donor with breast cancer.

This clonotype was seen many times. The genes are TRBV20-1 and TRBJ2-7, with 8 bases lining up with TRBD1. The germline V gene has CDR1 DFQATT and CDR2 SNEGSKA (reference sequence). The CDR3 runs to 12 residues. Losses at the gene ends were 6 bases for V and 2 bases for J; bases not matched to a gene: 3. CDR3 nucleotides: TGCAGTGCGAGGACAGGGCCCTACGAGCAGTACTTC. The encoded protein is CSARTGPYEQYF.

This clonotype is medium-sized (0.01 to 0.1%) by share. Written as DNA, the CDR3 is TGCAGTGCTTCGACAGGGGAGGTCACTGAAGCTTTCTTT. This encodes CSASTGEVTEAFF. V usage is TRBV20-1 and J usage is TRBJ1-1, with 8 bases fitting TRBD1. The CDR3 totals 13 residues. V lost 5 bases, J lost 4 bases, and 6 bases stayed unmatched. Germline-derived CDR1 and CDR2 are DFQATT and SNEGSKA (reference sequence).

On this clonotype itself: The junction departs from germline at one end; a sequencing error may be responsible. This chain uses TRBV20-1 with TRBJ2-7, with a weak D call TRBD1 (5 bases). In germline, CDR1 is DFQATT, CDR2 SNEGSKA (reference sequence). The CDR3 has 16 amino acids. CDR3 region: CRARDSPRQSSYQQYF. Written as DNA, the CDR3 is TGCAGAGCTAGAGATTCACCCCGACAGTCGTCCTACCAGCAGTACTTC.

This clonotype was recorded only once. CDR3 loop: CASSFAWTSGSRKTQYF. CDR3 sequence (DNA): TGTGCCAGCAGCTTCGCCTGGACTAGCGGGAGCAGGAAGACCCAGTACTTC. This chain connects TRBV7-8 to TRBJ2-5; TRBD2 aligns across 13 bases. V was pared by 3 bases and J by 6 bases, with 10 bases of the junction left unmatched. The length of the CDR3 is 17 residues. The germline V gene has CDR1 SGHVS and CDR2 FQNEAQ.

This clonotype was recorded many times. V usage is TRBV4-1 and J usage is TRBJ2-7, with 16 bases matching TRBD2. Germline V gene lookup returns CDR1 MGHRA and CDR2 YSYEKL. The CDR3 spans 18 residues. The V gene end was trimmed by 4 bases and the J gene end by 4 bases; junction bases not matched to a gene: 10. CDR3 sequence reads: CASSPGTSGRALGYEQYF. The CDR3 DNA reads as TGCGCCAGCAGCCCCGGGACTAGCGGGAGGGCCCTAGGATACGAGCAGTACTTC.

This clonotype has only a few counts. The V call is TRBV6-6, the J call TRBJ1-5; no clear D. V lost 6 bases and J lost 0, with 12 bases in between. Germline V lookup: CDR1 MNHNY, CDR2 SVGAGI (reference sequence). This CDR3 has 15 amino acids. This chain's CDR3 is CASRVQAISNQPQHF. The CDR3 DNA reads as TGTGCCAGCAGGGTGCAGGCAATTAGCAATCAGCCCCAGCATTTT.

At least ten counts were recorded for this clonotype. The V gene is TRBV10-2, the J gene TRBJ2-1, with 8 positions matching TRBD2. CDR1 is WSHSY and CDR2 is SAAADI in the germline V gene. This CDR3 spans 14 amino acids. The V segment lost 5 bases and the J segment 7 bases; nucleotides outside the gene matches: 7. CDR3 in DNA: TGCGCCAGCAGTAAGAGCGGGGGCTTTAATGAGCAGTTCTTC. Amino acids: CASSKSGGFNEQFF.

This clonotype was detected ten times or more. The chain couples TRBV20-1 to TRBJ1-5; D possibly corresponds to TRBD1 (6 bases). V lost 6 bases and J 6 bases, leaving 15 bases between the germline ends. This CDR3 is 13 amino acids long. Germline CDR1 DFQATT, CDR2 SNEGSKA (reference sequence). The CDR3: CSAARGGGQPQHF. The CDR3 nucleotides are TGCAGTGCCGCGCGTGGAGGGGGTCAGCCCCAGCATTTT.

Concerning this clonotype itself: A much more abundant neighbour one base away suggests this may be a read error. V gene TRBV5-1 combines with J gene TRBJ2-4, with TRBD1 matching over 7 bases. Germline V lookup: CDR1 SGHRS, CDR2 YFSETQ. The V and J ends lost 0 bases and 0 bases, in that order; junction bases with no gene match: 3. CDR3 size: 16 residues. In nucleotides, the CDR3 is TGCGCCAGCAGCTTGGGGGGACAGCAAGCCAAAAACATTCAGTACTTC. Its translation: CASSLGGQQAKNIQYF.

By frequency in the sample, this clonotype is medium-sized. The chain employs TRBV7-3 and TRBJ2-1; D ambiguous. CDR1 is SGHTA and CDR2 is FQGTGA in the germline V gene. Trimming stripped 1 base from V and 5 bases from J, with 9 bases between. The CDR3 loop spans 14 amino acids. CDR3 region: CASSLSHTNNEQFF. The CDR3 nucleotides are TGTGCCAGCAGCTTAAGTCACACGAACAATGAGCAGTTCTTC.

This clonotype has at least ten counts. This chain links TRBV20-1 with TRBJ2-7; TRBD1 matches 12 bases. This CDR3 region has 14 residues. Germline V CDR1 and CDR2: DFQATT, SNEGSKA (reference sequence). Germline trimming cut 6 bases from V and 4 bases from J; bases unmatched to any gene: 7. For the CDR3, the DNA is TGCAGTGCGGAAGGGACAGGGGGCTGGTACGAGCAGTACTTC. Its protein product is CSAEGTGGWYEQYF.

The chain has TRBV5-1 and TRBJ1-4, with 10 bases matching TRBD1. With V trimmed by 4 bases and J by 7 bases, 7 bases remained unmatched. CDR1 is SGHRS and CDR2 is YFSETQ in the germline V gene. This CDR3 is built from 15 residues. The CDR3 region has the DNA TGCGCCAGCAGCCCCCGGGACAGGGGTGGTGAAAAACTGTTTTTT. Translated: CASSPRDRGGEKLFF.

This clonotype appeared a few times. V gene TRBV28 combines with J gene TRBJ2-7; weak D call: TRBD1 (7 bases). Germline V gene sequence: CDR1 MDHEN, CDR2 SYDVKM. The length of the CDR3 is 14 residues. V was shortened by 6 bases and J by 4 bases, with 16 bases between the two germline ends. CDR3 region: CASSQRAGGYEQYF. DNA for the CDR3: TGTGCCAGCAGCCAAAGGGCAGGGGGGTACGAGCAGTACTTC.

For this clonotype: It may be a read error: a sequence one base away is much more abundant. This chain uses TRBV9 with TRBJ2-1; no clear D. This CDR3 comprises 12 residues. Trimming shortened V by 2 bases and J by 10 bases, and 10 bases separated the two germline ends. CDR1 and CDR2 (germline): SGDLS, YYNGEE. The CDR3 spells CASSVMGIEQFF. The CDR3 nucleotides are TGTGCCAGCAGCGTTATGGGGATCGAGCAGTTCTTC.

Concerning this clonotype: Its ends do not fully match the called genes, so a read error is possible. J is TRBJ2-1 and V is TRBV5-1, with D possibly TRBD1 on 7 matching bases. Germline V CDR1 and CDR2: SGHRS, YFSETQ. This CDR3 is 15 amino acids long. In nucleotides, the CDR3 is TGCGCCAGCAGCCCGCGGGACAGCTCCCACAATGAGCAGTTCTTC. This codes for CASSPRDSSHNEQFF.

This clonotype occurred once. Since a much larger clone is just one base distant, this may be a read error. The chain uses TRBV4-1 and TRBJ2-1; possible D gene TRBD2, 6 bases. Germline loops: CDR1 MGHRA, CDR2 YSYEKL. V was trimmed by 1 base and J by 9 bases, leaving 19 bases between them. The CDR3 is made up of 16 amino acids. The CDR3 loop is CASSQVTVGGKAEQFF. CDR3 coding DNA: TGCGCCAGCAGCCAAGTCACGGTCGGCGGGAAGGCTGAGCAGTTCTTC.

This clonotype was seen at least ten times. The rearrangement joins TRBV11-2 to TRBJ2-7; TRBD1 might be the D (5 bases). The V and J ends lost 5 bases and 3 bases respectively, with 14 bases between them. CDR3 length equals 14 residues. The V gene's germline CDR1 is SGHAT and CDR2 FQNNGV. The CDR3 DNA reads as TGTGCCAGCAGCCCATTCGGCAGGGACTACGAGCAGTACTTC. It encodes CASSPFGRDYEQYF.

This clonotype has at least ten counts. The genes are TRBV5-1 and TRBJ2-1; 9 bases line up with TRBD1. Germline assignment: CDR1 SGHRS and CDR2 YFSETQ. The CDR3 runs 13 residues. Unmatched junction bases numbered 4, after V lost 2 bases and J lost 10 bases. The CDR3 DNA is TGCGCCAGCAGCTTCGGACAGGGGCAAGAGCAGTTCTTC. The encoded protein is CASSFGQGQEQFF.

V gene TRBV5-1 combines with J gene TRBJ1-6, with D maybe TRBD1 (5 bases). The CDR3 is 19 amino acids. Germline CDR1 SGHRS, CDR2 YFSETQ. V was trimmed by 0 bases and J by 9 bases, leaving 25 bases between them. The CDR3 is CASSLGGGALNPGGSPLHF. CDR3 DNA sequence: TGCGCCAGCAGCTTGGGCGGCGGGGCCCTTAATCCCGGGGGTTCACCCCTCCACTTT.

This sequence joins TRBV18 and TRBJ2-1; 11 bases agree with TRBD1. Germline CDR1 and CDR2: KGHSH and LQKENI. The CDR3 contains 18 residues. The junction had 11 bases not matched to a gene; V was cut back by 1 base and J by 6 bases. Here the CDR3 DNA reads TGTGCCAGCTCACCACGGGACAGGGGGAGTAGTACTCTCAATGAGCAGTTCTTC. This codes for CASSPRDRGSSTLNEQFF.

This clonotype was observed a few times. The CDR3 sequence: CSAFKRENDEQYF. The CDR3 DNA is TGCAGTGCTTTTAAGCGGGAGAACGACGAGCAGTACTTC. The chain recombines TRBV20-1 with TRBJ2-7, with 8 bases aligning to TRBD2. CDR1 and CDR2 from the germline V gene are DFQATT and SNEGSKA (reference sequence). After removal of 5 bases from V and 5 bases from J, the junction contained 8 bases not matched to a gene. The length of the CDR3 is 13 residues.

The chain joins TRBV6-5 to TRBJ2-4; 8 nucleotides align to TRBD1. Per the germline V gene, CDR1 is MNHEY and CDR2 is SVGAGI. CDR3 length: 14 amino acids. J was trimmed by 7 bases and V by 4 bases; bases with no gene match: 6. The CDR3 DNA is TGTGCCAGCAGTTTCGACAGGGGCAGGAACATTCAGTACTTC. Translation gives CASSFDRGRNIQYF.

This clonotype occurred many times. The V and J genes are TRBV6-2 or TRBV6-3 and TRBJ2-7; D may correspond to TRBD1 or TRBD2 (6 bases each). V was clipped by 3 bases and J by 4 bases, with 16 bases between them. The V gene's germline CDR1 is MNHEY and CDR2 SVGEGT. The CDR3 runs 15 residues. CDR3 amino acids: CASSYGPGARYEQYF. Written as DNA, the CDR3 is TGTGCCAGCAGTTATGGCCCGGGGGCGAGATACGAGCAGTACTTC.

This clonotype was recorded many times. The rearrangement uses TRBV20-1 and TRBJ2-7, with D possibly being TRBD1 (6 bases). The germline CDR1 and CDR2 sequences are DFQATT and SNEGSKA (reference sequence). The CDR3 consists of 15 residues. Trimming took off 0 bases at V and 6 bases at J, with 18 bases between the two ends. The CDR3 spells CSARDFVAGVGEQYF. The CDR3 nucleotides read TGCAGTGCTAGAGATTTTGTGGCAGGGGTCGGCGAGCAGTACTTC.